Each of the 10 T cell receptor beta chains below was sequenced from the same sample in a study of human T cells and chemical hapten exposure. Described time point: pre-sensitization, week 0. The treatment is: therapeutic diphenylcyclopropenone sensitization with weekly scalp DPC. MiXCR was run by TCRdb on the RACE reads, yielding one entry per CDR3 protein. The table lists more than 250,000 distinct CDR3 sequences, 7.5% to 8% of them singletons. The sample was whole blood, taken in connection with sensitization to the hapten diphenylcyclopropenone (DPC). These receptor sequences come from a young man with alopecia areata. Some clones in this sample may be carry-over from other donors' samples.

This sequence joins TRBV4-2 and TRBJ1-4; D uncertain. The length of the CDR3 is 14 residues. Germline V gene data show CDR1 as LGHNA and CDR2 as YNFKEQ. V lost 0 bases and J 5 bases, leaving 7 bases between the germline ends. The CDR3 sequence is CASSQDYENEKLFF. The CDR3 nucleotides are TGTGCCAGCAGCCAAGATTATGAGAATGAAAAACTGTTTTTT.

In this sample, this clonotype turned up a few times. The chain employs TRBV10-3 and TRBJ2-2; D tentatively reads TRBD1 or TRBD2 (5 bases each). V shed 2 bases and J shed 4 bases, with 14 bases lying between them. Per germline, CDR1 ENHRY and CDR2 SYGVKD. This CDR3 has 16 residues. The CDR3 DNA sequence: TGTGCCATCAGTGAGCCCGGGGCGTACCTCACCGGGGAGCTGTTTTTT. This encodes CAISEPGAYLTGELFF.

This clonotype was counted ten times or more. In nucleotides, the CDR3 is TGCAGTGCTAGTTATCGGGGCCGTTCACCCCTCCACTTT. This encodes CSASYRGRSPLHF. The J gene is TRBJ1-6, the V gene TRBV20-1, with a weak D call TRBD1 (5 bases). This CDR3 comprises 13 residues. Germline CDR1 is DFQATT and CDR2 is SNEGSKA (reference sequence). Trimming left V 3 bases short and J 9 bases short, with 12 bases between.

This clonotype occurred a few times. The chain has TRBV4-1 and TRBJ1-6, with TRBD1 as a possible D gene (6 bases). The V end was cut by 3 bases, the J end by 13 bases, with 16 bases between. Germline V gives CDR1 MGHRA, CDR2 YSYEKL. CDR3 length equals 14 residues. CDR3 in DNA: TGCGCCAGCAGCCAGCCCAAGGACAGTTCGCCCCTCCACTTT. It is translated as CASSQPKDSSPLHF.

This clonotype was detected ten times or more. The chain is built from TRBV10-3 and TRBJ2-6, with TRBD1 matching 10 bases. With V trimmed by 4 bases and J by 0 bases, 6 bases remained unmatched. This CDR3 region has 18 residues. The germline CDR1 and CDR2 sequences are ENHRY and SYGVKD. CDR3 amino acids: CAISASGQGFSGANVLTF. The CDR3 nucleotides read TGTGCCATCAGTGCATCGGGACAGGGGTTCTCTGGGGCCAACGTCCTGACTTTC.

There are a few counts of this clonotype. The chain has TRBV20-1 and TRBJ2-3; D is possibly TRBD1 (6 bases). In germline, CDR1 is DFQATT, CDR2 SNEGSKA (reference sequence). The CDR3 has 14 amino acids. The ends were cut back, 3 bases at V and 2 bases at J, with 12 bases in the middle. In nucleotides, the CDR3 is TGCAGTGCTAGTAAGCAGGGGCTCACAGATACGCAGTATTTT. Translating gives CSASKQGLTDTQYF.

This clonotype was found many times. This sequence joins TRBV27 and TRBJ1-2; 9 bases line up with TRBD1. Per the germline V gene, CDR1 is MNHEY and CDR2 is SMNVEV (reference sequence). V lost 4 bases, J lost 4 bases, and 22 bases stayed unmatched. The CDR3 loop spans 20 amino acids. The CDR3 DNA is TGTGCCAGCAGTTCGCACTACTCCGGGACAGGGTACTCACCCCTCTATGGCTACACCTTC. Protein product: CASSSHYSGTGYSPLYGYTF.

This clonotype was counted between two and nine times. This chain connects TRBV9 to TRBJ2-2; weak D call: TRBD2 (7 bases). This CDR3 comprises 16 residues. The V gene lost 0 bases and the J gene lost 3 bases, with 12 bases spanning the gap. Looked up from germline, CDR1 is SGDLS and CDR2 is YYNGEE. The CDR3 is CASSVVSGGYTGELFF. The CDR3 coding sequence is TGTGCCAGCAGCGTAGTGTCGGGGGGCTACACCGGGGAGCTGTTTTTT.

This clonotype was found many times. The gene calls are TRBV9 and TRBJ1-5; tentatively, D is TRBD1 (5 bases). Germline V gene data show CDR1 as SGDLS and CDR2 as YYNGEE. CDR3 length equals 15 residues. Trimming stripped 2 bases from V and 0 bases from J, with 9 bases between. In nucleotides, the CDR3 is TGTGCCAGCAGCGTCACAGGATATAGCAATCAGCCCCAGCATTTT. Translating gives CASSVTGYSNQPQHF.

This clonotype showed up many times. This rearrangement joins TRBV9 to TRBJ2-3; TRBD2 matches at 8 bases. The germline gives CDR1 SGDLS, CDR2 YYNGEE. V shed 3 bases and J 2 bases; nucleotides not matched to a gene: 8. This CDR3 is 16 amino acids long. The CDR3 DNA follows: TGTGCCAGCAGCGGGACCACAGCGGGGGTCACAGATACGCAGTATTTT. Translation gives CASSGTTAGVTDTQYF.